This TCR beta chain is drawn from a study of blood T cell repertoires in COVID-19. Study-wide context: Sources were T cells, B-cell-depleted T cells, or PBMCs; the material itself was cDNA or gDNA.

Measured with immunoSEQ multiplex PCR; TCRdb has only the in-frame clones, and not every one. This sample has a few hundred thousand clones, with 75% to 90% found just once. CDR1 KGHSH and CDR2 LQKENI come from the germline V gene. The CDR3 is 16 residues long. V was shortened by 2 bases and J by 4 bases, with 16 bases between the two germline ends. The receptor comes from a man aged 30 to 39 who had recovered from COVID-19. The chain carries TRBV18 and TRBJ2-3; a weak D match, TRBD2 (5 bases). Specimen: peripheral blood. CDR3: CASSPILTGSADTQYF. The DNA for the CDR3 is TGTGCCAGCTCACCAATCCTTACGGGGTCTGCAGATACGCAGTATTTT.